A selection of T cell receptor beta chains follows, all from one sample in a study of blood T cell repertoires in COVID-19. Some clones are missing from TCRdb's copy, which holds only in-frame ones; the method was immunoSEQ multiplex PCR. Of about 230,000 clones listed, approximately 82% are singletons. The sequenced sample was peripheral blood. These receptor sequences come from a man aged 80 or over with acute or convalescent COVID-19. CDR3s include the opening cysteine and the closing phenylalanine or tryptophan. A D gene is named only where the DNA matches it firmly. Not every row has a clone size; where given, it reads once, few, many or a size class.

NA,TRBV5-1,TRBJ2-7,once,TGCGCCAGCAGCCCAGGTGCAGGGGCGTCCTACGAGCAGTACTTC,CASSPGAGASYEQYF
NA,TRBV12-3/TRBV12-4,TRBJ2-3,NA,TGTGCCTGCGTTAGCGCCACAGATACGCAGTATTTT,CACVSATDTQYF
TRBD2,TRBV5-1,TRBJ2-1,NA,TGCGCCAGCAGCTTGACTAGCGGAAGTTACAATGAGCAGTTCTTC,CASSLTSGSYNEQFF
NA,TRBV19,TRBJ2-1,once,TGTGCCAGTAGTATGTTGGGCAGGGGCGCCTACAATGAGCAGTTCTTC,CASSMLGRGAYNEQFF
TRBD2,TRBV7-8,TRBJ2-3,NA,TGTGCCAGCAGCTTAGTTCAGGGACTAGCGGGAATAGATACGCAGTATTTT,CASSLVQGLAGIDTQYF
TRBD1,TRBV29-1,TRBJ1-5,NA,TGCAGCGTTGTGGCAGGGGGCGATCAGCCCCAGCATTTT,CSVVAGGDQPQHF
NA,TRBV9,TRBJ1-5,few,TGTGCCAGCAGCGTAGCGGGGGGGCATCAGCCCCAGCATTTT,CASSVAGGHQPQHF
TRBD1,TRBV28,TRBJ2-7,NA,TGTGCCAGCAGTCCCGGGACAGGGCCTACCGAGCAGTACTTC,CASSPGTGPTEQYF
TRBD2,TRBV28,TRBJ2-3,NA,TGTGCCAGCAGTGTTAGCGGGAGGGGATTGGGTACGCAGTATTTT,CASSVSGRGLGTQYF
TRBD1,TRBV5-1,TRBJ2-7,once,TGCGCCAGCAGCCCGGACGGGACAGGGGGTAGGGAGCAGTACTTC,CASSPDGTGGREQYF
TRBD1,TRBV28,TRBJ1-3,NA,TGTGCCAGCAGTTTAAGAGGGCAGGGGGGCACCATATATTTT,CASSLRGQGGTIYF
TRBD1,TRBV7-8,TRBJ2-3,NA,TGTGCCAGTCGGACAGGGGGGTACACAGATACGCAGTATTTT,CASRTGGYTDTQYF
TRBD2,TRBV4-1,TRBJ2-1,few,TGCGCCAGCAGCCAAGGGACTAGCGGGGGGGCCAGATACAATGAGCAGTTCTTC,CASSQGTSGGARYNEQFF
TRBD2,TRBV5-4,TRBJ2-1,NA,TGTGCCAGCAGCCTAAAAGGACTAGCCTACAATGAGCAGTTCTTC,CASSLKGLAYNEQFF
NA,TRBV24-1,TRBJ2-5,NA,TGTGCCACCAGTGATCCCCGACGGGGTCAAGAGACCCAGTACTTC,CATSDPRRGQETQYF
NA,TRBV5-1,TRBJ1-6,once,TGCGCCAGCAGCTCGAATAGTCCCCGAAGTTCACCCCTCCACTTT,CASSSNSPRSSPLHF
NA,TRBV5-4,TRBJ2-5,NA,TGTGCCAGCAGCAGAGGACAGAAAATTGAAGAGACCCAGTACTTC,CASSRGQKIEETQYF
NA,TRBV27,TRBJ2-3,NA,TGTGCCAGCAGTCCCGGGTTTCCGGCAGATACGCAGTATTTT,CASSPGFPADTQYF
TRBD1,TRBV27,TRBJ1-2,NA,TGTGCCAGCAGTTTCCTTATCTCCCCGGACGGACAGGGACGTGGCTACACCTTC,CASSFLISPDGQGRGYTF
TRBD1,TRBV7-2,TRBJ2-7,NA,TGTGCCAGCAGCTTGAGCCGGGACAGCGAGCAGTACTTC,CASSLSRDSEQYF
NA,TRBV5-5,TRBJ2-7,NA,TGTGCCAGCAGCGTTGGGCCCAACTACGAGCAGTACTTC,CASSVGPNYEQYF
NA,TRBV30,TRBJ2-3,NA,TGTGCCTGGAGTGTTAACCTAGCATCAGATACGCAGTATTTT,CAWSVNLASDTQYF
NA,TRBV30,TRBJ2-2,NA,TGTGCCTGGAGTGTTCAGGCGACCGGGGAGCTGTTTTTT,CAWSVQATGELFF
NA,TRBV6-5,TRBJ1-1,NA,TGTGCCAGCAGTTCCCCTAAACGGGCTGAAGCTTTCTTT,CASSSPKRAEAFF
NA,TRBV18,TRBJ2-7,NA,TGTGCCAGCTCACCACCGGTTAAGCCTTACGAGCAGTACTTC,CASSPPVKPYEQYF
TRBD2,TRBV11-3,TRBJ2-1,NA,TGTGCCAGCAGCTTCGGGGGACTAGCGGGGAACAATGAGCAGTTCTTC,CASSFGGLAGNNEQFF
NA,TRBV30,TRBJ2-1,NA,TGTGCCTGGAGTCCTCAGGGGCTGAGCTCCTACAATGAGCAGTTCTTC,CAWSPQGLSSYNEQFF
NA,TRBV4-2,TRBJ1-4,once,TGTGCCAGCAGACGATCGGAAGGGACAACAAATGAAAAACTGTTTTTT,CASRRSEGTTNEKLFF
NA,TRBV6-2/TRBV6-3,TRBJ1-5,NA,TGTGCCAGCAGTTTTTATAGCAATCAGCCCCAGCATTTT,CASSFYSNQPQHF
TRBD2,TRBV19,TRBJ2-1,NA,TGTGCCAGTAGTAGATTAGCGGGAGCAACCCATGAGCAGTTCTTC,CASSRLAGATHEQFF
TRBD1,TRBV9,TRBJ1-3,NA,TGTGCCAGCAGCGCAGGGGGCCTCATCTCTGGAAACACCATATATTTT,CASSAGGLISGNTIYF
TRBD2,TRBV2,TRBJ2-7,NA,TGTGCCAGCAGTGGGGGACTAGCGGAACTTCCCTACGAGCAGTACTTC,CASSGGLAELPYEQYF
NA,TRBV2,TRBJ2-7,few,TGTGCCAGCAGTGGAAATGGACAGAGCTACGAGCAGTACTTC,CASSGNGQSYEQYF
TRBD2,TRBV4-1,TRBJ2-7,NA,TGCGCCAGCAGCCCCGGACTAGCGGGCGCGCAGACCTCCTACGAGCAGTACTTC,CASSPGLAGAQTSYEQYF
NA,TRBV18,TRBJ1-1,NA,TGTGCCAGCTCACCGGCAGGGTTGATGGGGAACACTGAAGCTTTCTTT,CASSPAGLMGNTEAFF
NA,TRBV3-1/TRBV3-2,TRBJ1-1,NA,TGTGCCAGCAGCCTCAGGGCCATGAACACTGAAGCTTTCTTT,CASSLRAMNTEAFF
TRBD1,TRBV2,TRBJ1-2,NA,TGTGCCAGCAGTGATCCGGGACAGACTGGTGGCTACACCTTC,CASSDPGQTGGYTF
NA,TRBV29-1,TRBJ2-1,NA,TGCAGCGCTGTTTCTTCGAGCTCCTACAATGAGCAGTTCTTC,CSAVSSSSYNEQFF
NA,TRBV5-4,TRBJ2-1,NA,TGTGCCAGCAGCCCGACTAGGAATTTAGAATGGGAGCAGTTCTTC,CASSPTRNLEWEQFF
TRBD2,TRBV20-1,TRBJ2-7,NA,TGCAGTGCTAGTAGACGGGAGGCCCAGTCGGACGAGCAGTACTTC,CSASRREAQSDEQYF
NA,TRBV30,TRBJ2-1,NA,TGTGCCTGGACCGCGGCGTATACCTACAATGAGCAGTTCTTC,CAWTAAYTYNEQFF
TRBD1,TRBV18,TRBJ1-1,NA,TGTGCCAGCTCACCCCAGGGGGCGCGAGCTTTCTTT,CASSPQGARAFF
NA,TRBV4-1,TRBJ1-6,few,TGCGCCAGCAGCCAAGACATAGGCGGGAGCTCCTATAATTCACCCCTCCACTTT,CASSQDIGGSSYNSPLHF
NA,TRBV18,TRBJ2-3,NA,TGTGCCAGCTCACCACAAAAACAGAGCACAGATACGCAGTATTTT,CASSPQKQSTDTQYF
TRBD1,TRBV6-5,TRBJ1-6,NA,TGTGCCAGCAGTTCGGGACAGGGTAATTCACCCCTCCACTTT,CASSSGQGNSPLHF
TRBD2,TRBV5-1,TRBJ2-1,NA,TGCGCCAGCAGCTCCACGGGACTAGTTGACAATGAGCAGTTCTTC,CASSSTGLVDNEQFF
NA,TRBV6-5,TRBJ1-3,few,TGTGCCAGCAGATTAGGGGGGGGCTCTGGAAACACCATATATTTT,CASRLGGGSGNTIYF
NA,TRBV6-5,TRBJ2-7,NA,TGTGCCAGCAGTTACGCGACAGATTCCTACGAGCAGTACTTC,CASSYATDSYEQYF
NA,TRBV24-1,TRBJ1-1,NA,TGTGCCACCAGTGATCCCCGGGAGGGCGGCACTGAAGCTTTCTTT,CATSDPREGGTEAFF
NA,TRBV9,TRBJ2-2,NA,TGTGCCAGCAGCGTAGGGCTTAGCTCCGGGGAGCTGTTTTTT,CASSVGLSSGELFF
NA,TRBV28,TRBJ2-1,NA,TGTGCCAGCAGTTTTACAGTCAGCACTGAGCAGTTCTTC,CASSFTVSTEQFF
TRBD2,TRBV27,TRBJ2-1,NA,TGTGCCAGCAGATTAGCGGGGGTCAATGAGCAGTTCTTC,CASRLAGVNEQFF
TRBD1,TRBV27,TRBJ1-2,NA,TGTGCCAGCAGTTTGTCAGGGGGTGGCTACACCTTC,CASSLSGGGYTF
NA,TRBV19,TRBJ1-1,once,TGTGCCAGTAGTATAGGAAGGCAGGGGAACACTGAAGCTTTCTTT,CASSIGRQGNTEAFF
NA,TRBV2,TRBJ2-3,NA,TGTGCCAGCAGGGGGATCCCGGGACTTCACACAGATACGCAGTATTTT,CASRGIPGLHTDTQYF
TRBD1,TRBV19,TRBJ1-1,NA,TGTGCCAGTAGTATAACGACAGGGTTTGAAGCTTTCTTT,CASSITTGFEAFF